This T cell receptor (beta chain) comes out of a study of T cell clonotyping in hematopoietic cell transplantation. Assay used: immunoSEQ multiplex PCR; TCRdb lists only in-frame clones, some missing. The sample contains roughly 40,000 clones, 85% of which appear only once. The ends lost 1 base at V and 4 bases at J; junction bases unmatched: 5. The germline V gene encodes CDR1 SGHNT and CDR2 YYREEE (reference sequence). The CDR3 totals 16 residues. Time point in this sample: recipient sample about 28 days before transplant, after cytoreduction. Recipient blood drawn about 28 days pretransplant and days 30, 100, 180 after.

The chain recombines TRBV5-4 with TRBJ2-2; 9 nucleotides agree with TRBD2. This clonotype was sampled from a man in his 60s with acute myeloid leukemia. Some clones in this sample may be carry-over from other donors' samples. Sequencing used peripheral blood mononuclear cells, obtained before stem cell transplant. The CDR3 sequence: CASSLRGLASTGELFF. The CDR3 bases are TGTGCCAGCAGCTTGAGGGGACTAGCTAGCACCGGGGAGCTGTTTTTT.